Shown below are 26 T cell receptor beta chains from a single sample sequenced in a study of T-cell reconstitution after alpha-beta-depleted transplantation in children. Preparing the TCRbeta library involved the use of unique molecular identifiers. TCRdb reanalysed the PCR reads using MiXCR and keeps one entry per CDR3 protein. The data hold approximately 50,000 distinct CDR3 sequences, with around 50% observed a single time. The source material was peripheral blood, sampled before TCRalphabeta/CD19-depleted stem cell transplant. These receptors were collected from a boy in the first two years of life with SCID, due to receive a stem cell transplant.

The chain uses TRBV4-1 and TRBJ2-3; 9 positions agree with TRBD2. Trimming at V came to 0 bases and at J to 8 bases, leaving 15 bases not matched to a gene. The CDR3 consists of 18 residues. Per germline, CDR1 MGHRA and CDR2 YSYEKL. CDR3 coding DNA: TGCGCCAGCAGCCAAGAAAGGTTCAGCGGGGGGCCCCCAGGTACGCAGTATTTT. Its translation is CASSQERFSGGPPGTQYF.

This clonotype was picked up one time. The junction departs from the called germline gene at one end, perhaps through a read error. The rearrangement uses TRBV7-9 and TRBJ2-7, with 11 bases that match TRBD1. This CDR3 region has 15 residues. In germline, CDR1 is SEHNR, CDR2 FQNEAQ (reference sequence). The DNA for the CDR3 is TGTGCCATCAGCCCAGCAGGGACAGGGGGCTACGAGCAGTACTTC. Translated, it gives CAISPAGTGGYEQYF. Using reference TRBV7-9 and TRBJ2-7 for the parts outside the CDR3, the full variable domain is DTGVSQNPRHKITKRGQNVTFRCDPISEHNRLYWYRQTLGQGPEFLTYFQNEAQLEKSRLLSDRFSAERPKGSFSTLEIQRTEQGDSAMYLCAISPAGTGGYEQYFGPGTRLTVT.

This rearrangement joins TRBV5-1 to TRBJ2-1, with TRBD2 as a possible D gene (6 bases). Germline assignment: CDR1 SGHRS and CDR2 YFSETQ. Trimming cost V 4 bases and J 3 bases, with 14 bases left between them. This CDR3 has 15 residues. CDR3 in amino acids: CASSPGLVDYNEQFF. Here the CDR3 DNA reads TGCGCCAGCAGCCCGGGACTTGTGGACTACAATGAGCAGTTCTTC.

This clonotype showed up just a few times. The chain carries TRBV4-3 and TRBJ2-1, with TRBD2 matching over 9 bases. J was trimmed by 5 bases and V by 0 bases; bases with no gene match: 5. The CDR3 length is 16 residues. Germline lookup yields CDR1 LGHNA and CDR2 YSLEER. The CDR3 region is CASSQDGGGAHNEQFF. In DNA, the CDR3 is TGCGCCAGCAGCCAAGATGGCGGGGGGGCTCACAATGAGCAGTTCTTC.

The chain carries TRBV10-2 and TRBJ2-3, with 9 bases identical to TRBD1. This CDR3 spans 14 amino acids. Trimming cost V 7 bases and J 4 bases; bases outside gene matches: 6. Germline CDR1 reads WSHSY; CDR2 reads SAAADI. The CDR3 spells CASTPGQGSDTQYF. The CDR3 region has the DNA TGCGCCAGCACCCCGGGACAGGGATCAGATACGCAGTATTTT.

The J gene is TRBJ1-1, the V gene TRBV9; TRBD1 is a possible D gene (5 bases). The CDR3 loop spans 13 amino acids. CDR1 and CDR2 (germline): SGDLS, YYNGEE. The V end lost 4 bases, the J end lost 4 bases, and 11 bases lay between the germline ends. DNA of the CDR3: TGTGCCAGCAGCCTCCATCAGGGCACTGAAGCTTTCTTT. Amino acids: CASSLHQGTEAFF.

The chain combines TRBV12-3 or TRBV12-4 with TRBJ2-1; D is ambiguous. This CDR3 region has 14 residues. Trimming took off 4 bases at V and 0 bases at J, with 7 bases between the two ends. CDR3 loop: CASSSDRSYNEQFF. The CDR3, as DNA: TGTGCCAGCAGTTCGGACCGCTCCTACAATGAGCAGTTCTTC.

The CDR3 DNA sequence: TGTGCCAGCAGTCCCCCGACAGGATTTAATTCACCCCTCCACTTT. Protein: CASSPPTGFNSPLHF. The chain is built from TRBV12-3 or TRBV12-4 and TRBJ1-6, with D perhaps TRBD1 (6 bases). The CDR3 is made up of 15 amino acids. Trimming took off 5 bases at V and 6 bases at J, with 14 bases between the two ends.

The CDR3 is CSAEFRTGSYEQYF. The CDR3 DNA reads as TGCAGTGCCGAGTTTCGGACAGGGAGCTACGAGCAGTACTTC. V and J are TRBV20-1 and TRBJ2-7; TRBD1 agrees at 8 bases. V trimming: 6 bases; J trimming: 3 bases; junction bases outside the gene matches: 10. The CDR3 extends over 14 amino acids. Per the germline V gene, CDR1 is DFQATT and CDR2 is SNEGSKA (reference sequence).

V is TRBV24-1 and J is TRBJ2-3, with 7 bases identical to TRBD2. CDR1 and CDR2 from the germline V gene are KGHDR and SFDVKD. The CDR3 consists of 16 residues. V lost 0 bases, J lost 3 bases, and 5 bases stayed unmatched. The CDR3 is CATSDLAREGTDTQYF. CDR3 DNA: TGTGCCACCAGTGATTTGGCCAGGGAGGGGACAGATACGCAGTATTTT.

The rearrangement uses TRBV29-1 and TRBJ1-1; D remains ambiguous. Germline CDR1 and CDR2: SQVTM and ANQGSEA. Trimming shortened V by 6 bases and J by 5 bases, and 7 bases separated the two germline ends. The CDR3 extends over 10 amino acids. The CDR3 sequence: CSVAGTEAFF. DNA for the CDR3: TGCAGCGTCGCGGGAACTGAAGCTTTCTTT.

Turning to this clonotype: This could be a read error, since a much larger clone is one nucleotide away. The chain recombines TRBV5-1 with TRBJ1-4, with D uncertain. The germline CDR1 and CDR2 sequences are SGHRS and YFSETQ. Deletions cut 2 bases from V and 0 bases from J, with 8 bases between. The CDR3 covers 15 residues. CDR3 sequence reads: CASSLELTTNEKLFF. For the CDR3, the DNA is TGCGCCAGCAGCTTAGAGCTTACAACTAATGAAAAACTGTTTTTT.

This clonotype has ten or more counts. The chain employs TRBV5-1 and TRBJ2-1; 9 nucleotides align to TRBD1. In germline, CDR1 is SGHRS, CDR2 YFSETQ. CDR3 length equals 15 residues. J gave up 4 bases and V 4 bases, and 6 bases lay outside the gene matches. The CDR3 here is CASSLGTGWYNEQFF. In DNA form, the CDR3 reads TGCGCCAGCAGCCTGGGGACAGGGTGGTACAATGAGCAGTTCTTC.

The V call is TRBV5-1, the J call TRBJ1-4, with unresolved D. Germline V gene sequence: CDR1 SGHRS, CDR2 YFSETQ. V was pared by 0 bases and J by 8 bases, with 14 bases between. The CDR3 has 15 amino acids. The CDR3 sequence is CASSLGSAGREKLFF. In DNA, the CDR3 is TGCGCCAGCAGCTTGGGGTCAGCCGGTAGGGAAAAACTGTTTTTT. The whole variable domain, filled in from reference TRBV5-1 and TRBJ1-4, reads KAGVTQTPRYLIKTRGQQVTLSCSPISGHRSVSWYQQTPGQGLQFLFEYFSETQRNKGNFPGRFSGRQFSNSRSEMNVSTLELGDSALYLCASSLGSAGREKLFFGSGTQLSVL.

This clonotype was found once. The chain carries TRBV18 and TRBJ1-2; 8 positions match TRBD1. The length of the CDR3 is 15 residues. Germline lookup yields CDR1 KGHSH and CDR2 LQKENI. Trimming removed 3 bases from V and 4 bases from J; junction bases left unmatched: 7. The CDR3 coding sequence is TGTGCCAGCTCACCCGGGACAGGTGGGGCCTATGGCTACACCTTC. Its translation: CASSPGTGGAYGYTF.

This clonotype was observed a few times. The V gene is TRBV29-1, the J gene TRBJ1-2; no clear D gene. The CDR3 totals 10 residues. Per the germline V gene, CDR1 is SQVTM and CDR2 is ANQGSEA. Trimming cost V 5 bases and J 4 bases, with 5 bases left between them. DNA for the CDR3: TGCAGCGTTCGGAGCTATGGCTACACCTTC. Translation gives CSVRSYGYTF.

The chain combines TRBV5-1 with TRBJ2-6; perhaps TRBD2 as D (7 bases). V lost 0 bases and J 0 bases, leaving 19 bases between the germline ends. CDR3 size: 20 residues. Looked up from germline, CDR1 is SGHRS and CDR2 is YFSETQ. The CDR3: CASSLGGAAGARSGANVLTF. Written as DNA, the CDR3 is TGCGCCAGCAGCTTGGGGGGGGCGGCGGGGGCCCGCTCTGGGGCCAACGTCCTGACTTTC.

The chain links TRBV5-6 to TRBJ1-1; D call uncertain. Per germline, CDR1 SGHDT and CDR2 YYEEEE. CDR3 size: 14 residues. Trimming shortened V by 2 bases and J by 1 base, and 9 bases separated the two germline ends. The CDR3 here is CASSFRRPNTEAFF. In nucleotides, the CDR3 is TGTGCCAGCAGCTTCCGTCGGCCGAACACTGAAGCTTTCTTT. The complete variable domain, with remaining parts taken from reference TRBV5-6 and TRBJ1-1, reads DAGVTQSPTHLIKTRGQQVTLRCSPKSGHDTVSWYQQALGQGPQFIFQYYEEEERQRGNFPDRFSGHQFPNYSSELNVNALLLGDSALYLCASSFRRPNTEAFFGQGTRLTVV.

This clonotype was observed a few times. V and J are TRBV10-3 and TRBJ2-7; 10 positions match TRBD1. The CDR3 has 13 amino acids. The V and J ends lost 9 bases and 6 bases, in that order; junction bases with no gene match: 8. Germline loops: CDR1 ENHRY, CDR2 SYGVKD. The CDR3 is CAISGTGEGEQYF. CDR3 DNA: TGTGCCATATCCGGGACAGGGGAGGGCGAGCAGTACTTC.

This clonotype turned up a few times. The chain links TRBV18 to TRBJ2-7; D might be TRBD1 (6 bases). The CDR3 has 15 residues. Trimming pared 3 bases from V and 3 bases from J, leaving 15 bases between. Germline V gene sequence: CDR1 KGHSH, CDR2 LQKENI. DNA of the CDR3: TGTGCCAGCTCACCTGGGGGCAGGGCTAACTACGAGCAGTACTTC. This encodes CASSPGGRANYEQYF.

This sequence joins TRBV19 and TRBJ1-5; D unclear. This CDR3 is built from 14 residues. Germline lookup yields CDR1 LNHDA and CDR2 SQIVND (reference sequence). Trimming took off 11 bases at V and 1 base at J, with 15 bases between the two ends. The CDR3 nucleotides read TGTGCCTCCCTATCCCAGCTAAGCAATCAGCCCCAGCATTTT. Encoded protein: CASLSQLSNQPQHF. Filled out from reference TRBV19 and TRBJ1-5, the complete variable domain reads DGGITQSPKYLFRKEGQNVTLSCEQNLNHDAMYWYRQDPGQGLRLIYYSQIVNDFQKGDIAEGYSVSREKKESFPLTVTSAQKNPTAFYLCASLSQLSNQPQHFGDGTRLSIL.

This clonotype was seen repeatedly, ten times or more. V gene TRBV28 combines with J gene TRBJ1-1; D unresolved. Germline CDR1 and CDR2: MDHEN and SYDVKM. Trimming cost V 7 bases and J 0 bases, with 9 bases left between them. The CDR3 consists of 13 residues. As DNA, the CDR3 is TGTGCCAGCACCCCCTGGTTGAACACTGAAGCTTTCTTT. This translates into CASTPWLNTEAFF.

The chain couples TRBV5-4 to TRBJ2-4; possibly TRBD2 for D (6 bases). The germline V gene has CDR1 SGHNT and CDR2 YYREEE (reference sequence). The V and J ends lost 0 bases and 8 bases respectively, with 15 bases between them. The CDR3 runs to 15 residues. CDR3 sequence: CASSLGARGSDIQYF. Here the CDR3 DNA reads TGTGCCAGCAGCTTGGGGGCGCGGGGAAGCGACATTCAGTACTTC.

The V call is TRBV5-5, the J call TRBJ1-3, with 8 bases that match TRBD1. J gave up 3 bases and V 0 bases, and 2 bases lay outside the gene matches. This CDR3 comprises 15 residues. The germline V gene has CDR1 SGHKS and CDR2 YYEKEE (reference sequence). This CDR3 reads CASSLGTGLGNTIYF. CDR3 nucleotide sequence: TGTGCCAGCAGCTTGGGGACAGGGCTTGGAAACACCATATATTTT.

There are a few counts of this clonotype. V and J are TRBV10-2 and TRBJ1-5, with D maybe TRBD1 (6 bases). The CDR3 has 19 amino acids. Per the germline V gene, CDR1 is WSHSY and CDR2 is SAAADI. Deletions cut 3 bases from V and 0 bases from J, with 21 bases between. CDR3 residues: CASSEGGVMGAYSNQPQHF. CDR3 in DNA: TGCGCCAGCAGTGAAGGTGGAGTCATGGGGGCCTATAGCAATCAGCCCCAGCATTTT.

The table lists this clonotype with a few counts. J is TRBJ2-3 and V is TRBV5-1; TRBD1 agrees at 8 bases. Germline V gives CDR1 SGHRS, CDR2 YFSETQ. V trimming: 1 base; J trimming: 10 bases; junction bases outside the gene matches: 11. CDR3 length: 15 amino acids. CDR3 loop: CASSLWAGGDLPQYF. The CDR3 nucleotides are TGCGCCAGCAGCTTGTGGGCAGGGGGCGATTTACCGCAGTATTTT.